These 9 T cell receptor beta chains share one sample of origin, sequenced in a study of long-term antiretroviral therapy in people with HIV. The libraries were made with immunoSEQ v3.0 at survey level. Using immunoSEQ multiplex PCR, the repertoire was profiled, and TCRdb retains in-frame clones only, with some absent. This sample has 25,000 to 30,000 clones, with over 70% found just once. The sample was unsorted PBMCs, taken 2.1 years after starting antiretroviral therapy. These receptor sequences come from a man younger than 40 with HIV.

The chain's CDR3 is CASSLTGDGAKNIQYF. The CDR3 coding sequence is TGCGCCAGCAGCTTAACAGGAGATGGGGCCAAAAACATTCAGTACTTC. The chain is built from TRBV4-3 and TRBJ2-4; TRBD1 is a possible D gene (5 bases). This CDR3 is built from 16 residues. The V and J ends lost 5 bases and 1 base respectively, with 15 bases between them. Germline lookup yields CDR1 LGHNA and CDR2 YSLEER.

The rearrangement joins TRBV30 to TRBJ1-5; D not resolved. Deletions cut 1 base from V and 7 bases from J, with 14 bases between. Per germline, CDR1 GTSNPN and CDR2 SVGIG (reference sequence). This CDR3 has 14 amino acids. CDR3 in DNA: TGTGCCTGGAGTGGCGAGGGAGGCGGGCAGCCCCAGCATTTT. Its translation: CAWSGEGGGQPQHF.

The chain carries TRBV7-6 and TRBJ2-2, with 7 nucleotides matching TRBD1. The CDR3 has 14 residues. The V and J ends lost 1 base and 7 bases, in that order; junction bases with no gene match: 3. The germline CDR1 and CDR2 sequences are SGHVS and FNYEAQ. The CDR3 loop reads CASSLETGSGELFF. The CDR3 region has the DNA TGTGCCAGCAGCTTAGAGACAGGGAGCGGGGAGCTGTTTTTT.

This clone counts as medium-sized (0.01 to 0.1%). The V and J genes are TRBV30 and TRBJ2-2; the D gene is possibly TRBD2 (6 bases). The CDR3 consists of 13 residues. Germline CDR1 reads GTSNPN; CDR2 reads SVGIG (reference sequence). V shed 3 bases and J shed 11 bases, with 16 bases lying between them. The CDR3 sequence: CAWSTHSGTELFF. The DNA of the CDR3 is TGTGCCTGGAGCACCCATTCCGGGACTGAGCTGTTTTTT.

The chain has TRBV4-3 and TRBJ2-7; D is uncertain. Germline V gene sequence: CDR1 LGHNA, CDR2 YSLEER. The V end lost 1 base, the J end lost 0 bases, and 7 bases lay between the germline ends. The CDR3 covers 14 residues. CDR3 region: CASSQVGDSYEQYF. In DNA, the CDR3 is TGCGCCAGCAGCCAAGTTGGAGACTCCTACGAGCAGTACTTC.

The chain uses TRBV6-5 and TRBJ2-7; possibly TRBD1 for D (5 bases). Germline assignment: CDR1 MNHEY and CDR2 SVGAGI. Trimming removed 2 bases from V and 2 bases from J, with 7 bases in between. The CDR3 is 13 residues long. The CDR3 DNA follows: TGTGCCAGCAGTTACAGACAGACCTACGAGCAGTACTTC. Translating it yields CASSYRQTYEQYF.

The genes are TRBV6-1 and TRBJ2-7, with D perhaps TRBD2 (5 bases). The V gene lost 3 bases and the J gene lost 4 bases, with 13 bases spanning the gap. CDR3 length: 14 amino acids. Germline CDR1 is MNHNS and CDR2 is SASEGT. Written as DNA, the CDR3 is TGTGCCAGCAGTGATGTCAGAGCGGCGTACGAGCAGTACTTC. Translation: CASSDVRAAYEQYF.

This chain links TRBV7-9 with TRBJ2-7, with D hard to call. CDR3 length equals 12 residues. Germline loops: CDR1 SEHNR, CDR2 FQNEAQ (reference sequence). The V end lost 6 bases, the J end lost 2 bases, and 8 bases lay between the germline ends. CDR3 sequence reads: CASSREPYEQYF. The CDR3 nucleotides read TGTGCCAGCAGTCGAGAACCCTACGAGCAGTACTTC.

This clone was observed a single time. The V and J genes are TRBV5-4 and TRBJ2-7, with 9 bases matching TRBD1. CDR3 length: 14 residues. V shed 4 bases and J 3 bases; nucleotides not matched to a gene: 5. Germline values: CDR1 SGHNT, CDR2 YYREEE (reference sequence). The DNA of the CDR3 is TGTGCCAGCAGCAGGACAGGGGTCAACTACGAGCAGTACTTC. The encoded protein is CASSRTGVNYEQYF.